This T cell receptor beta chain derives from a study of molecular identifiers for immune sequencing clone quantification. Naive CD8 libraries used about 20,000 to 1,000,000 sorted cells and 10%, 30% or 50% RNA. Germline-derived CDR1 and CDR2 are MNHEY and SVGAGI. V was cut by 2 bases and J by 3 bases, with 8 bases left in between. This CDR3 is built from 13 residues. Preparation methods for the bulk TCR libraries were those previously described, with listed TCR primers. TCRdb independently ran MiXCR on the PCR reads; one entry per CDR3 protein. The table records about 65,000 distinct CDR3 sequences, around 17% of them present only once.

This TCR was sampled from a human donor in good health. Some libraries in this study had Jurkat cell RNA spiked in. The chain couples TRBV6-5 to TRBJ2-7; D not certain. The specimen sequenced was naive CD8+ T cells from blood, with Jurkat cell RNA spiked in. Stated subset: FACS-sorted CD8+CD4-CCR7+CD45RA+ naive T cells. CDR3 in amino acids: CASSYGQSYEQYF. CDR3 nucleotide sequence: TGTGCCAGCAGTTACGGGCAAAGCTACGAGCAGTACTTC.